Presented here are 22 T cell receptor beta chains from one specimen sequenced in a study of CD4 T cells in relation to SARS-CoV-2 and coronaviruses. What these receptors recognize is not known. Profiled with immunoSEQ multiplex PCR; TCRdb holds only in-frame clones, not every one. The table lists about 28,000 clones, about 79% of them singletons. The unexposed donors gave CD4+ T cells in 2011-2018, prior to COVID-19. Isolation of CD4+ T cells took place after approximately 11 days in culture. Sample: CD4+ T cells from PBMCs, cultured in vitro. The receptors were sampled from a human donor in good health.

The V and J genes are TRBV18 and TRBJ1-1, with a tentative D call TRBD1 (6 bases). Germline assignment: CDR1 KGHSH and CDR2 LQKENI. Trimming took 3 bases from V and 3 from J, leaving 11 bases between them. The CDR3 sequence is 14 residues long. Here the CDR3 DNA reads TGTGCCAGCTCACCTACAGGGAGGGACACTGAAGCTTTCTTT. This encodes CASSPTGRDTEAFF.

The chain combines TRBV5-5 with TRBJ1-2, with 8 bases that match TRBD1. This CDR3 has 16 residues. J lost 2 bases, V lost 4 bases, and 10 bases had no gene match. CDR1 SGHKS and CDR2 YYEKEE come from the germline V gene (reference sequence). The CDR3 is CASSLRTGQGNYGYTF. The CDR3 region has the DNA TGTGCCAGCAGCCTACGAACCGGACAGGGCAACTATGGCTACACCTTC.

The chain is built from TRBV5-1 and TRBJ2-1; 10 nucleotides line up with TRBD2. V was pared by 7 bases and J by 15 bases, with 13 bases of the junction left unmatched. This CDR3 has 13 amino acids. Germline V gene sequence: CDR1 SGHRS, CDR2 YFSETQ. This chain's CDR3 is CASAVLLAGAWFF. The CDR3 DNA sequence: TGCGCCAGCGCAGTCCTGCTAGCGGGGGCGTGGTTCTTC.

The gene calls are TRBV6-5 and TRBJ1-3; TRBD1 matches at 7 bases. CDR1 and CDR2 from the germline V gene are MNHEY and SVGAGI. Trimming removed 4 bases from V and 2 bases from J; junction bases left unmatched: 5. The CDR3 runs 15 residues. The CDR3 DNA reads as TGTGCCAGCAGTTTACAGGGGAGGCCTGGAAACACCATATATTTT. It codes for CASSLQGRPGNTIYF.

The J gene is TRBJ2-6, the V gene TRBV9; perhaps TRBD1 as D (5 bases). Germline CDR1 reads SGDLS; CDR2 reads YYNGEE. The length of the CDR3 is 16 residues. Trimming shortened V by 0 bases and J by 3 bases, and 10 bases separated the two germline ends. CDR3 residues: CASSVGLGLGANVLTF. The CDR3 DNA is TGTGCCAGCAGCGTAGGATTGGGGCTTGGGGCCAACGTCCTGACTTTC. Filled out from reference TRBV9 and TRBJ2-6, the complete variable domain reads DSGVTQTPKHLITATGQRVTLRCSPRSGDLSVYWYQQSLDQGLQFLIQYYNGEERAKGNILERFSAQQFPDLHSELNLSSLELGDSALYFCASSVGLGLGANVLTFGAGSRLTVL.

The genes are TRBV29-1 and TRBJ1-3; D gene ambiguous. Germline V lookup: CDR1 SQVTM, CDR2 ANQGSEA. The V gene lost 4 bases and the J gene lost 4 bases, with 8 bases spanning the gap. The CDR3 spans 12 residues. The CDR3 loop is CSVGLTGNTIYF. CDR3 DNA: TGCAGCGTTGGACTTACGGGAAACACCATATATTTT.

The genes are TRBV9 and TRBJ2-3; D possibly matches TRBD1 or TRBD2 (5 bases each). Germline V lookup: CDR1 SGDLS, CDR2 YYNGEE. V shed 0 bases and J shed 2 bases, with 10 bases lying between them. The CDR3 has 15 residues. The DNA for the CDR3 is TGTGCCAGCAGCGTAGGAGGGGAACCCACAGATACGCAGTATTTT. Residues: CASSVGGEPTDTQYF.

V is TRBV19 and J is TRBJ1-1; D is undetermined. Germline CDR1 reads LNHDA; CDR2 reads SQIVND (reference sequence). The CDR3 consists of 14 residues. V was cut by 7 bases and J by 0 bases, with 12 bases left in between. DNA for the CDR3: TGTGCCAGTACTACGGCTTACATGAACACTGAAGCTTTCTTT. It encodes CASTTAYMNTEAFF. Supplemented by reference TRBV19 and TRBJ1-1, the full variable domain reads DGGITQSPKYLFRKEGQNVTLSCEQNLNHDAMYWYRQDPGQGLRLIYYSQIVNDFQKGDIAEGYSVSREKKESFPLTVTSAQKNPTAFYLCASTTAYMNTEAFFGQGTRLTVV.

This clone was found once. The CDR3 sequence: CASTGQLNEKLFF. The CDR3 bases are TGTGCCAGTACGGGACAGCTCAATGAAAAACTGTTTTTT. This sequence joins TRBV10-3 and TRBJ1-4, with TRBD1 identical over 7 bases. With V trimmed by 10 bases and J by 5 bases, 7 bases remained unmatched. Germline V gene lookup returns CDR1 ENHRY and CDR2 SYGVKD. The CDR3 length is 13 residues.

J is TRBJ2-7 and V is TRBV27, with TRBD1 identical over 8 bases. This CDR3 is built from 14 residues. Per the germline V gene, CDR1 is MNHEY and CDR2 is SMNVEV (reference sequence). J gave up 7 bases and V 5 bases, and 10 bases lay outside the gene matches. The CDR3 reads CASSTQGDRGEQYF. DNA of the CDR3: TGTGCCAGCAGTACACAGGGGGACCGAGGAGAGCAGTACTTC.

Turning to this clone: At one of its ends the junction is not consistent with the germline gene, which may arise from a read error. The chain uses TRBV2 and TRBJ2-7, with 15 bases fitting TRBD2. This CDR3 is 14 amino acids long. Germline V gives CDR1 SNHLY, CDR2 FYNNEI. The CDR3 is CASREGTSGRSAEF. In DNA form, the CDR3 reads TGTGCCAGCAGAGAGGGGACTAGCGGGAGGAGCGCCGAATTC. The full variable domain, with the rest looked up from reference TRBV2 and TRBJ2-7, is EPEVTQTPSHQVTQMGQEVILRCVPISNHLYFYWYRQILGQKVEFLVSFYNNEISEKSEIFDDQFSVERPDGSNFTLKIRSTKLEDSAMYFCASREGTSGRSAEFGPGTRLTVT.

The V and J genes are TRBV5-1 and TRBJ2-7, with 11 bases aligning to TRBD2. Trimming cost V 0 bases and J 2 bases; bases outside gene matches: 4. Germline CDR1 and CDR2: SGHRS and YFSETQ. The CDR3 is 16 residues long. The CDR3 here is CASSLGGLAGPYEQYF. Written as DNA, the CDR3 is TGCGCCAGCAGCTTGGGCGGACTAGCGGGTCCCTACGAGCAGTACTTC.

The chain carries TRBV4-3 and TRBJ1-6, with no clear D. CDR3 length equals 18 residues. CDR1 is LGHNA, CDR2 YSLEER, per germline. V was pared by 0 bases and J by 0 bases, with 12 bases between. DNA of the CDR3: TGCGCCAGCAGCCAAGACGGTGGCCCGTACTCCTATAATTCACCCCTCCACTTT. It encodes CASSQDGGPYSYNSPLHF.

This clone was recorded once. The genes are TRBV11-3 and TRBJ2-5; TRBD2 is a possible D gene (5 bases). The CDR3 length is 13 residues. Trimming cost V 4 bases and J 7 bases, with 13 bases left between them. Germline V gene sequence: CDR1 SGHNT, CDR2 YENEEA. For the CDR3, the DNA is TGTGCCAGCAGCTCGGGCCTTGGAGGGACCCAGTACTTC. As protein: CASSSGLGGTQYF.

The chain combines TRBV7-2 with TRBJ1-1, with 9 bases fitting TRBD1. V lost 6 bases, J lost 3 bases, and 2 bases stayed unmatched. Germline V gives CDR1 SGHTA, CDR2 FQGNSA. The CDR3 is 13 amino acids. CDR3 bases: TGTGCCAGCAGGCGACAGGGGGACACTGAAGCTTTCTTT. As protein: CASRRQGDTEAFF.

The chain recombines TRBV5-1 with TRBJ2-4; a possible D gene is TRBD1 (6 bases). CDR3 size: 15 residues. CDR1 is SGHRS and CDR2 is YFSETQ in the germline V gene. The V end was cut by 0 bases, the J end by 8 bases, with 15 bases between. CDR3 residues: CASSLAGTRPDIQYF. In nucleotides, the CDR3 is TGCGCCAGCAGCTTGGCAGGGACACGGCCTGACATTCAGTACTTC.

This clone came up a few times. CDR3 amino acids: CASLAPVHEQYF. In DNA, the CDR3 is TGTGCCAGCCTAGCCCCCGTCCACGAGCAGTACTTC. This chain uses TRBV6-4 with TRBJ2-7; D is possibly TRBD2 (5 bases). The germline V gene has CDR1 MRHNA and CDR2 SNTAGT. The CDR3 has 12 amino acids. V lost 8 bases and J 5 bases, leaving 13 bases between the germline ends.

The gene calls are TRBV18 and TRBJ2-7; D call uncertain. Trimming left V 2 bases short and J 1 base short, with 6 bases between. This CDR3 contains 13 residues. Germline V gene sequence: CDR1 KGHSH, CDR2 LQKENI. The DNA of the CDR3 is TGTGCCAGCTCACCATCAGAGTCCTACGAGCAGTACTTC. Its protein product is CASSPSESYEQYF.

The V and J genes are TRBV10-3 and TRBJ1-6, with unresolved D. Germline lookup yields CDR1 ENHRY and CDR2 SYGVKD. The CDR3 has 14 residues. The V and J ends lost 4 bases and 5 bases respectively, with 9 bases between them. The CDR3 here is CAISGHANNSPLHF. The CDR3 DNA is TGTGCCATCAGTGGGCATGCTAATAATTCACCCCTCCACTTT.

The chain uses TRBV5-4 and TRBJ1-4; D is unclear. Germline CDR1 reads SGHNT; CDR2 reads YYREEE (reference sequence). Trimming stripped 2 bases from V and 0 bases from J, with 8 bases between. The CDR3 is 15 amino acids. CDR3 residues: CASSFREATNEKLFF. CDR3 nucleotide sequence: TGTGCCAGCAGCTTTCGGGAGGCAACTAATGAAAAACTGTTTTTT.

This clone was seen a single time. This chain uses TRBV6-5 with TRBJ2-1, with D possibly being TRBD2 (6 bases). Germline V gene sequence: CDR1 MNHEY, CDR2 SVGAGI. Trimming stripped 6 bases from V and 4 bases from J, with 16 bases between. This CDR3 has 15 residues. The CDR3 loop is CASRGGVADYNEQFF. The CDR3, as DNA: TGTGCCAGCAGGGGGGGTGTCGCAGATTACAATGAGCAGTTCTTC.

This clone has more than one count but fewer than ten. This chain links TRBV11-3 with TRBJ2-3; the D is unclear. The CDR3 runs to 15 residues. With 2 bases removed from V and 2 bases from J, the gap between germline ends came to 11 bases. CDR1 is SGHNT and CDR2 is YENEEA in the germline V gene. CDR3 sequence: CASSLMGSTTDTQYF. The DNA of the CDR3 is TGTGCCAGCAGCTTAATGGGGTCCACCACAGATACGCAGTATTTT.